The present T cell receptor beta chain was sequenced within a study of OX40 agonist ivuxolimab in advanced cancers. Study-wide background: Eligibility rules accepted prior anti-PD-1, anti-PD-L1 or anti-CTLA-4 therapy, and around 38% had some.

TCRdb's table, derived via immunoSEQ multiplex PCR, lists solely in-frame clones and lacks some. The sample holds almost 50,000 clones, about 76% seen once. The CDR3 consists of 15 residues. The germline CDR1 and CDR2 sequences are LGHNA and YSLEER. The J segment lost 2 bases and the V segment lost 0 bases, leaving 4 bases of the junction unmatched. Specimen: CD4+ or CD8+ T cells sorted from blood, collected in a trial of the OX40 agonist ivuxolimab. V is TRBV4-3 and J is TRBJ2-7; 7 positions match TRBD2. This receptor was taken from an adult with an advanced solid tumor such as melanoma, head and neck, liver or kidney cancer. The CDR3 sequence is CASSQDWGGAYEQYF. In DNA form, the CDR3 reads TGCGCCAGCAGCCAAGATTGGGGGGGGGCCTACGAGCAGTACTTC.